In its sample, the clone carrying this T cell receptor beta chain was seen many times. The CDR3 runs to 16 residues. The J segment lost 9 bases and the V segment lost 1 base, leaving 8 bases of the junction unmatched. This entry belongs to a study of T-cell reconstitution after alpha-beta-depleted transplantation in children. Unique molecular identifiers were used to barcode this TCRbeta library. Via MiXCR, TCRdb re-called the PCR reads, giving one row per CDR3 protein. This sample has 200,000 to 250,000 distinct CDR3 sequences, with 20% to 30% found just once. The genes are TRBV12-3 or TRBV12-4 and TRBJ2-1; 11 nucleotides line up with TRBD2. Sample: PBMCs, mostly from graft donor cells, taken 360 days after TCRalphabeta/CD19-depleted stem cell transplant. The clonotype originates from a female patient under 10 years old who had a stem cell transplant for congenital amegakaryocytic thrombocytopenia, so the T cells may come from the graft donor. The CDR3 sequence: CASSLVGSGTSGEQFF. For the CDR3, the DNA is TGTGCCAGCAGTTTAGTCGGTTCGGGGACTAGCGGTGAGCAGTTCTTC.